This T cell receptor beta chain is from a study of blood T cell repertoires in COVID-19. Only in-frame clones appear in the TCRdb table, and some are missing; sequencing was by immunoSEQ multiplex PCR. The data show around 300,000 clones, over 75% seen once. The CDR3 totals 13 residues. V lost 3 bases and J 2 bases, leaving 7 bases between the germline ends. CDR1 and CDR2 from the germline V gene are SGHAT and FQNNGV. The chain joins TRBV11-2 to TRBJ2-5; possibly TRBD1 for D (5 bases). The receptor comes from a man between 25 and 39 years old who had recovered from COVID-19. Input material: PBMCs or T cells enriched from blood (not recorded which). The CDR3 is CASSFPGQETQYF. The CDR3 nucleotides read TGTGCCAGCAGCTTTCCAGGGCAAGAGACCCAGTACTTC.